Below are 23 T cell receptor beta chains sequenced from a single sample in a study of Graves' ophthalmopathy and Graves' hyperthyroidism. From RNA, the CDR3 regions of TCR beta chains were amplified and sequenced. HTBI primers were employed in first-round RT-PCR, then a second-round multiplex PCR followed. MiXCR, run by TCRdb on the multiplex PCR reads, gives a single entry per CDR3 protein. The sample holds tens of thousands of distinct CDR3 sequences, roughly 47% seen once. The specimen sequenced was peripheral blood. These receptors originate from an adult woman with Graves' ophthalmopathy.

This clonotype was seen just once. One junction end disagrees with the germline gene, perhaps due to a read error. V and J are TRBV30 and TRBJ1-6, with no clear D. This CDR3 contains 12 residues. The germline gives CDR1 GTSNPN, CDR2 SVGIG (reference sequence). The CDR3 sequence: CAWSFRDSLLQF. The CDR3 DNA follows: TGTGCCTGGAGTTTCAGAGATTCACTCCTCCAATTT.

This clonotype occurred many times. The chain has TRBV7-2 and TRBJ2-1; 12 bases align to TRBD2. The CDR3 contains 14 residues. Germline CDR1 reads SGHTA; CDR2 reads FQGNSA. V lost 8 bases and J lost 8; bases outside the gene matches: 7. The CDR3 spells CASADRTSGDEQFF. CDR3 DNA: TGTGCCAGCGCTGACCGGACTAGCGGGGATGAGCAGTTCTTC.

At least ten counts were recorded for this clonotype. V gene TRBV6-2 or TRBV6-3 combines with J gene TRBJ1-1; 10 nucleotides match TRBD1. Germline V gives CDR1 MNHEY, CDR2 SVGEGT. This CDR3 has 14 amino acids. Trimming cost V 5 bases and J 4 bases; bases outside gene matches: 4. CDR3 protein: CASSPRTGGTEAFF. Here the CDR3 DNA reads TGTGCCAGCAGTCCCCGGACAGGGGGCACTGAAGCTTTCTTT.

This clonotype has a count of ten or more. The V call is TRBV4-3, the J call TRBJ1-1; 8 bases map to TRBD1. This CDR3 region has 14 residues. J lost 5 bases, V lost 3 bases, and 5 bases had no gene match. Germline V lookup: CDR1 LGHNA, CDR2 YSLEER. The CDR3 loop reads CASSQFTGGTEAFF. The DNA for the CDR3 is TGCGCCAGCAGCCAGTTTACAGGGGGAACTGAAGCTTTCTTT.

As regards this clonotype: One end of the junction varies from germline; a read error may be responsible. The chain employs TRBV20-1 and TRBJ2-1; the D is unclear. Germline CDR1 and CDR2: DFQATT and SNEGSKA (reference sequence). The CDR3 contains 10 residues. In DNA, the CDR3 is TGCAGTGCCAGAGGCAATAAGCAGTTCTTC. Translated, it gives CSARGNKQFF.

The chain links TRBV15 to TRBJ2-1; 10 positions agree with TRBD2. Looked up from germline, CDR1 is LNHNV and CDR2 is YYDKDF (reference sequence). The CDR3 has 14 residues. J was trimmed by 11 bases and V by 0 bases; bases with no gene match: 4. CDR3 nucleotides: TGTGCCACCAGCAGAGATGATAGCGGGAGGAAGCAGTTCTTC. This codes for CATSRDDSGRKQFF.

This chain links TRBV9 with TRBJ2-1; TRBD1 matches at 10 bases. There are 17 residues in the CDR3. CDR1 and CDR2 from the germline V gene are SGDLS and YYNGEE. Trimming removed 1 base from V and 9 bases from J; junction bases left unmatched: 13. The CDR3 loop reads CASSVRPGGDRGSEQFF. As DNA, the CDR3 is TGTGCCAGCAGCGTACGTCCCGGGGGGGACAGGGGTAGTGAGCAGTTCTTC.

V usage is TRBV7-9 and J usage is TRBJ1-1, with a weak D call TRBD1 (5 bases). V lost 0 bases to trimming and J lost 2 bases, with 10 bases between them. The germline CDR1 and CDR2 sequences are SEHNR and FQNEAQ (reference sequence). The CDR3 consists of 15 residues. The CDR3 DNA reads as TGTGCCAGCAGCTTAGCAGGGGAAGGAAACACTGAAGCTTTCTTT. It specifies CASSLAGEGNTEAFF.

To note about this clonotype: The junction departs from germline at one end; a sequencing error may be responsible. The V gene is TRBV20-1, the J gene TRBJ2-1; 7 positions agree with TRBD1. Germline loops: CDR1 DFQATT, CDR2 SNEGSKA (reference sequence). The CDR3 is 15 amino acids. The CDR3 DNA is TGCAGTGCTAGACCCCCTACAGGGGTAGGCAATCAGCAGTTCTTC. Protein sequence: CSARPPTGVGNQQFF.

This clonotype was counted only a few times. The chain recombines TRBV19 with TRBJ1-2; D is unclear. The germline V and J ends were trimmed by 3 bases and 4 bases, with 12 bases remaining between them. Germline V CDR1 and CDR2: LNHDA, SQIVND (reference sequence). The CDR3 loop spans 14 amino acids. The CDR3 DNA sequence: TGTGCCAGTAGTATTGGTATCCTAGGCTATGGCTACACCTTC. This gives the protein CASSIGILGYGYTF.

The chain links TRBV5-1 to TRBJ1-2, with D perhaps matching TRBD1 (5 bases). This CDR3 spans 13 amino acids. CDR1 and CDR2 (germline): SGHRS, YFSETQ. V gave up 1 base and J gave up 8 bases, with 12 bases separating them. In DNA, the CDR3 is TGCGCCAGCAGCTTGTATGGGGCTAGCGGCTACACCTTC. Protein: CASSLYGASGYTF.

Concerning this clonotype itself: The junction does not match germline at one end; this may be a read error. The chain has TRBV7-8 and TRBJ1-1; TRBD1 matches at 9 bases. This CDR3 comprises 14 residues. CDR1 and CDR2 (germline): SGHVS, FQNEAQ. The CDR3 spells CASSPGTGSSEAFF. CDR3 bases: TGTGCCAGCAGCCCGGGGACAGGGTCCAGTGAAGCTTTCTTC.

This clonotype was found many times. The chain has TRBV6-4 and TRBJ2-2; D may be TRBD2 (5 bases). Trimming stripped 0 bases from V and 3 bases from J, with 5 bases between. The CDR3 runs to 14 residues. The germline V gene has CDR1 MRHNA and CDR2 SNTAGT. CDR3 region: CASSDSLDTGELFF. The CDR3 DNA sequence: TGTGCCAGCAGTGACTCACTAGACACCGGGGAGCTGTTTTTT.

The V gene is TRBV20-1, the J gene TRBJ1-2; the D is unclear. Germline V gives CDR1 DFQATT, CDR2 SNEGSKA (reference sequence). CDR3 length equals 12 residues. V was pared by 1 base and J by 5 bases, with 8 bases between. The CDR3 coding sequence is TGCAGTGCTAGAGGTCAGAAATATGGCTACACCTTC. It codes for CSARGQKYGYTF.

The chain carries TRBV9 and TRBJ2-7; 14 bases line up with TRBD2. Per germline, CDR1 SGDLS and CDR2 YYNGEE. The CDR3 extends over 19 amino acids. The junction had 19 bases not matched to a gene; V was cut back by 4 bases and J by 7 bases. In DNA form, the CDR3 reads TGTGCCAGCAGCCTGTGGCGGGCATTGGGACTAGCGGGAGCCGGGGAGCAGTACTTC. It specifies CASSLWRALGLAGAGEQYF.

The chain uses TRBV20-1 and TRBJ1-2, with a possible D match to TRBD1 (6 bases). The germline CDR1 and CDR2 sequences are DFQATT and SNEGSKA (reference sequence). V was cut by 5 bases and J by 6 bases, with 16 bases left in between. CDR3 size: 13 residues. The CDR3 coding sequence is TGCAGTGCTGGCAACAGGGTTACTGATGGCTACACCTTC. As protein: CSAGNRVTDGYTF.

Of note for this clonotype: This may be a read error, as it is one base from a much larger clone. The chain joins TRBV30 to TRBJ1-6, with 8 bases matching TRBD1. V shed 2 bases, J shed 13 bases, and the junction held 7 bases outside the gene matches. CDR3 size: 13 residues. Germline CDR1 and CDR2: GTSNPN and SVGIG (reference sequence). CDR3 residues: CAWSPGQGGPLHF. The DNA for the CDR3 is TGTGCCTGGAGTCCTGGACAGGGAGGCCCCCTCCACTTT.

As concerns this clonotype: Sequence at one end of the junction differs from germline and may be a read error. The V and J genes are TRBV12-3 or TRBV12-4 and TRBJ1-1; D gene ambiguous. This CDR3 comprises 12 residues. This CDR3 is CASSLILSEACF. In DNA form, the CDR3 reads TGTGCCAGCAGTTTAATCCTATCTGAAGCTTGCTTT.

This clonotype was seen at least ten times. The chain joins TRBV12-3 or TRBV12-4 to TRBJ1-2, with D hard to call. There are 12 residues in the CDR3. Deletions cut 0 bases from V and 7 bases from J, with 6 bases between. In DNA, the CDR3 is TGTGCCAGCAGTTTAGCAGGGTTTGGCTACACCTTC. Its protein product is CASSLAGFGYTF.

This clonotype was seen ten or more times. This chain links TRBV20-1 with TRBJ2-1; 8 bases map to TRBD2. J was trimmed by 7 bases and V by 4 bases; bases with no gene match: 9. The germline V gene has CDR1 DFQATT and CDR2 SNEGSKA (reference sequence). This CDR3 has 14 amino acids. For the CDR3, the DNA is TGCAGTGCTATAAAAATAGCGGGAATGAATGAGCAGTTCTTC. It specifies CSAIKIAGMNEQFF.

This clonotype has ten or more counts. In DNA form, the CDR3 reads TGTGCCAGCCATTTGGATGGGGGCTACGAGCAGTACTTC. This translates into CASHLDGGYEQYF. The chain combines TRBV28 with TRBJ2-7; D might be TRBD1 or TRBD2, each matching 5 bases. Trimming stripped 8 bases from V and 3 bases from J, with 14 bases between. The germline V gene encodes CDR1 MDHEN and CDR2 SYDVKM. The CDR3 totals 13 residues.

In this sample, this clonotype turned up a few times. The junction and the germline gene differ at one end; a read error may be behind it. The rearrangement joins TRBV27 to TRBJ1-1; D unresolved. Germline assignment: CDR1 MNHEY and CDR2 SMNVEV (reference sequence). CDR3 length: 14 residues. CDR3 loop: CASSLFPVNTEALF. DNA of the CDR3: TGTGCCAGCAGTTTATTTCCGGTCAACACTGAAGCTCTCTTT.

This chain links TRBV19 with TRBJ1-4; TRBD1 matches at 8 bases. Trimming took 11 bases from V and 7 from J; bases not matched to a gene: 9. Germline V gene lookup returns CDR1 LNHDA and CDR2 SQIVND (reference sequence). The CDR3 has 13 amino acids. The CDR3 is CAGSKQGVEKLFF. The CDR3, as DNA: TGTGCCGGCAGTAAACAGGGGGTTGAAAAACTGTTTTTT.